This T cell receptor (beta chain) was retrieved from a study of T cells after yellow fever vaccination. Study-wide results and limits: Contaminants from the bulk population, in the form of abundant clonotypes, could be found in FACS-sorted repertoires.

Trimming left V 0 bases short and J 8 bases short, with 18 bases between. This CDR3 is 16 amino acids long. The germline V gene has CDR1 SGDLS and CDR2 YYNGEE. Using its own MiXCR run on the 5' RACE reads, TCRdb lists one record per CDR3 protein. The sample gives around 320,000 distinct CDR3 sequences, 7.5% to 9.5% of which show up once; 3% to 3.5% is in the top ten. There are a few counts of this clonotype. Antigen: not known. The source of this sequence is a man aged 18 to 35 who received the YFV17D yellow fever vaccine. The source material was CD4+ T cells sorted from PBMCs, sampled 5 days after the yellow fever booster vaccination. The chain carries TRBV9 and TRBJ2-1; TRBD1 is a possible D gene (6 bases). In DNA form, the CDR3 reads TGTGCCAGCAGCGTAGGGGTCTCGCTCAGGGGACATGAGCAGTTCTTC. Translation: CASSVGVSLRGHEQFF.